Given below is one T cell receptor beta chain in context. Profiling relied on immunoSEQ multiplex PCR, and the TCRdb table lists in-frame clones only, not all of them. The data show approximately 200,000 clones, 70% to 80% seen once. The data stem from a study of blood T cell repertoires in COVID-19. CDR3 length: 13 residues. Trimming shortened V by 10 bases and J by 0 bases, and 12 bases separated the two germline ends. Germline CDR1 reads MNHEY; CDR2 reads SVGAGI. The genes are TRBV6-5 and TRBJ1-1; D is unclear. Sequencing input: peripheral blood. The sequence derives from a woman between 50 and 59 years old with acute or convalescent COVID-19. This CDR3 is CANRRVVNTEAFF. The CDR3, as DNA: TGTGCCAACCGGAGGGTGGTGAACACTGAAGCTTTCTTT.